This T cell receptor (beta chain) is drawn from a study of identical twins. Whole-study results and caveats: The study found that models underestimated out-of-frame TCR alpha sharing in monozygotic twins.

Comment on this clonotype: Its cognate antigen is unknown.

The germline V gene encodes CDR1 DFQATT and CDR2 SNEGSKA (reference sequence). This CDR3 region has 13 residues. V lost 3 bases, J lost 4 bases, and 9 bases lay in between. TCRdb redid the calling of the 5' RACE reads with MiXCR, one entry per CDR3 protein. The table lists fewer than 650,000 distinct CDR3 sequences, approximately 10% of them singletons. These sequences were also reported in another study, on yellow fever vaccine responses in identical twins.

This sequence was found in a woman aged 18-29 years in good health. The sequencing sample was made of PBMCs. The rearrangement links TRBV20-1 to TRBJ2-2, with unresolved D. The CDR3 nucleotides read TGCAGTGCTAGGTCGGGCGGCACCGGGGAGCTGTTTTTT. The encoded protein is CSARSGGTGELFF.